One and the same sample provided the 9 T cell receptor beta chains below, sequenced in a study of shared clonotypes between healthy human individuals. Produced via immunoSEQ multiplex PCR; TCRdb's table is partial and in-frame only. The table has around 2,000,000 clones, 90% to 95% seen once; the top ten hold 0.1% to 0.15%. The specimen was naive CD4+ T cells sorted from blood. Subset given: CD45RA+ positively selected. These receptors all stem from a man between 18 and 35 years old in good health.

This chain joins TRBV6-1 and TRBJ1-6; perhaps TRBD1 as D (6 bases). The CDR3 is 14 residues long. Germline CDR1 reads MNHNS; CDR2 reads SASEGT. Trimming stripped 7 bases from V and 3 bases from J, with 10 bases between. The CDR3, as DNA: TGTGCCAGCAACGGGGGGCACTATAATTCACCCCTCCACTTT. As protein: CASNGGHYNSPLHF.

V usage is TRBV6-6 and J usage is TRBJ1-2; maybe TRBD1 (5 bases). The CDR3 totals 12 residues. Deletions cut 5 bases from V and 6 bases from J, with 10 bases between. The germline CDR1 and CDR2 sequences are MNHNY and SVGAGI (reference sequence). The CDR3 spells CASSASGNGYTF. CDR3 DNA: TGTGCCAGCAGTGCCTCAGGGAATGGCTACACCTTC.

A single count supports this clone. This rearrangement joins TRBV15 to TRBJ2-3, with 13 positions matching TRBD2. J lost 3 bases, V lost 2 bases, and 5 bases had no gene match. Germline V gene data show CDR1 as LNHNV and CDR2 as YYDKDF (reference sequence). The CDR3 contains 17 residues. The CDR3 nucleotides read TGTGCCACCAGCAGAAAACTAGCGGGAGGGCCTACAGATACGCAGTATTTT. Its protein is CATSRKLAGGPTDTQYF.

The chain has TRBV11-2 and TRBJ2-7; D gene unclear. Trimming took off 1 base at V and 0 bases at J, with 10 bases between the two ends. This CDR3 contains 15 residues. Germline CDR1 SGHAT, CDR2 FQNNGV. The DNA for the CDR3 is TGTGCCAGCAGCTTAGGCCATCGGAACTCCTACGAGCAGTACTTC. It translates to CASSLGHRNSYEQYF.

With respect to this clone: One end of the junction is discordant with germline, which a read error may explain. This sequence joins TRBV5-1 and TRBJ1-6, with D uncertain. The germline CDR1 and CDR2 sequences are SGHRS and YFSETQ. The CDR3 spans 11 residues. The CDR3 reads CASSLVGGVRF. CDR3 DNA sequence: TGCGCCAGCAGCTTGGTGGGAGGAGTAAGGTTT.

Comment on this clone: Other DNA sequences in the sample encode the same CDR3. The rearrangement joins TRBV5-6 to TRBJ1-2, with D possibly matching TRBD1 (5 bases). V was shortened by 0 bases and J by 8 bases, with 8 bases between the two germline ends. The CDR3 length is 12 residues. Germline values: CDR1 SGHDT, CDR2 YYEEEE. The chain's CDR3 is CASSLGGVGYTF. CDR3 DNA sequence: TGTGCCAGCAGCTTGGGAGGGGTGGGCTACACCTTC. The full variable domain, completed using reference TRBV5-6 and TRBJ1-2, is DAGVTQSPTHLIKTRGQQVTLRCSPKSGHDTVSWYQQALGQGPQFIFQYYEEEERQRGNFPDRFSGHQFPNYSSELNVNALLLGDSALYLCASSLGGVGYTFGSGTRLTVV.

This clone was detected only once. The V and J genes are TRBV10-3 and TRBJ2-1; 15 bases are a match to TRBD2. Unmatched junction bases numbered 10, after V lost 10 bases and J lost 0 bases. The CDR3 has 18 amino acids. CDR1 ENHRY and CDR2 SYGVKD come from the germline V gene. The CDR3 spells CATLGLAGGMSSYNEQFF. The CDR3 nucleotides are TGTGCCACCCTGGGACTAGCGGGAGGAATGAGCTCCTACAATGAGCAGTTCTTC.

The V call is TRBV7-2, the J call TRBJ2-5, with 9 bases identical to TRBD2. V gave up 5 bases and J gave up 4 bases; unmatched junction bases: 11. The germline CDR1 and CDR2 sequences are SGHTA and FQGNSA. The CDR3 sequence is 16 residues long. CDR3 sequence: CASSENRLAGIETQYF. The CDR3 region has the DNA TGTGCCAGCAGCGAAAATCGCCTAGCGGGAATAGAGACCCAGTACTTC.

This chain connects TRBV2 to TRBJ2-1; 7 nucleotides agree with TRBD2. The length of the CDR3 is 15 residues. V was clipped by 7 bases and J by 7 bases; unmatched bases: 13. CDR1 is SNHLY, CDR2 FYNNEI, per germline. CDR3 in amino acids: CASTSGRGYPNEQFF. Written as DNA, the CDR3 is TGTGCCAGCACGTCCGGGCGGGGGTATCCAAATGAGCAGTTCTTC.